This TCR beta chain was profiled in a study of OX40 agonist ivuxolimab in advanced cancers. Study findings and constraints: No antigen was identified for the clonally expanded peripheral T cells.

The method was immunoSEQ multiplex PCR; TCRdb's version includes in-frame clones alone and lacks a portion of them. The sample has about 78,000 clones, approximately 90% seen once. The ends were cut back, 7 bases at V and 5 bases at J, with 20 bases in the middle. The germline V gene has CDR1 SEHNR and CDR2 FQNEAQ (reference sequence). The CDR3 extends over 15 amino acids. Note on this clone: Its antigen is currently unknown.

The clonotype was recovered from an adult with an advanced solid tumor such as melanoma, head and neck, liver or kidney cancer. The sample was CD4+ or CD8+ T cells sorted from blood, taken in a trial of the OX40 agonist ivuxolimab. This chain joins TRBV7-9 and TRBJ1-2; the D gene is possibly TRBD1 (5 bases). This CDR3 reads CASTPGQSWGYGYTF. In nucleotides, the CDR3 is TGTGCCAGCACCCCGGGCCAATCCTGGGGGTATGGCTACACCTTC.